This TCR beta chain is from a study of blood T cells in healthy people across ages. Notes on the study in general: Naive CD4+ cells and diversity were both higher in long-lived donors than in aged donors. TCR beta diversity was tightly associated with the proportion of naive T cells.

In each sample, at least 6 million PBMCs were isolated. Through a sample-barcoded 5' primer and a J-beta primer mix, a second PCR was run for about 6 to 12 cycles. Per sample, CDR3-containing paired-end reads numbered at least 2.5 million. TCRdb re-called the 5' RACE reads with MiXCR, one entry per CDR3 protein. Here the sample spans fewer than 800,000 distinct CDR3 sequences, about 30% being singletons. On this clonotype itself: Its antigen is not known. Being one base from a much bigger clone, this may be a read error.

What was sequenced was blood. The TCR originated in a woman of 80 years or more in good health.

The CDR3 DNA is TGTGCCAGCAGCTTAACCCCGGGGCGGAATAATGAGCAGTACTTC. Its protein product is CASSLTPGRNNEQYF. The V gene is TRBV7-3, the J gene TRBJ2-5; D may match TRBD1 or TRBD2 (5 bases each). Germline V gene sequence: CDR1 SGHTA, CDR2 FQGTGA. The CDR3 spans 15 residues. The V gene lost 0 bases and the J gene lost 11 bases, with 19 bases spanning the gap.